The entry that follows covers one T cell receptor (beta chain) sequence. The data were obtained in a study of cytomegalovirus exposure and HLA in healthy donors. A multiplex PCR was run with 60 Vbeta primers and 13 Jbeta primers. Repertoires were generated with immunoSEQ multiplex PCR, while TCRdb's copy carries only in-frame clones and drops some. This sample has some 170,000 clones; more than 80% occur once, and the top ten carry roughly 4.9%. The CDR3 length is 17 residues. Losses at the gene ends were 5 bases for V and 0 bases for J; bases not matched to a gene: 10. CDR1 and CDR2 (germline): MRHNA, SNTAGT.

The genes are TRBV6-4 and TRBJ2-1; 7 bases fit TRBD2. Input material: PBMCs. The receptor was isolated from a woman aged 18-29 years in good health and CMV-seropositive. CDR3 amino acids: CASSPRAAGVSYNEQFF. The CDR3 DNA reads TGTGCCAGCAGTCCCAGGGCGGCGGGGGTCTCCTACAATGAGCAGTTCTTC.